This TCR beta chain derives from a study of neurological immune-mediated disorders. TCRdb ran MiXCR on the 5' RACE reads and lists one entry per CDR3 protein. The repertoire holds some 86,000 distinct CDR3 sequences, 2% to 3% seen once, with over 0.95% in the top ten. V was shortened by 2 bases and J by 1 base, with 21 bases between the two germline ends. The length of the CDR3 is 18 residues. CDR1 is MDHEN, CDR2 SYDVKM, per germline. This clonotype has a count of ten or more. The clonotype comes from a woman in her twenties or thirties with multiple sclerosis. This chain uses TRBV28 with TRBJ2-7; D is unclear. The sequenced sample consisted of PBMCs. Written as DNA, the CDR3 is TGTGCCAGCAGTTTAAGGTCAGCGATGTCCGCCGGGTCCTACGAGCAGTACTTC. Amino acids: CASSLRSAMSAGSYEQYF.